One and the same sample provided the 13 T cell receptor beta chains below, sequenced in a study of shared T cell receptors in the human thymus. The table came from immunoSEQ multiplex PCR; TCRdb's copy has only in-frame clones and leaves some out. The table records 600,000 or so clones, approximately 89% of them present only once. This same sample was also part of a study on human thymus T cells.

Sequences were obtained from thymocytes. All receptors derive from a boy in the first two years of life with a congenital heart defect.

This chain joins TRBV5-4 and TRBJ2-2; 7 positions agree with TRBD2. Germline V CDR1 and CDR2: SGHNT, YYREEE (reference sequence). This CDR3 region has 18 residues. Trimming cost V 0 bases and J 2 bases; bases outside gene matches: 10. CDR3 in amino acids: CASSLVGSGTPNTGELFF. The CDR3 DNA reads TGTGCCAGCAGCTTGGTAGGGAGCGGGACCCCTAACACCGGGGAGCTGTTTTTT. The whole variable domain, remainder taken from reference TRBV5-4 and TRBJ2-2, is ETGVTQSPTHLIKTRGQQVTLRCSSQSGHNTVSWYQQALGQGPQFIFQYYREEENGRGNFPPRFSGLQFPNYSSELNVNALELDDSALYLCASSLVGSGTPNTGELFFGEGSRLTVL.

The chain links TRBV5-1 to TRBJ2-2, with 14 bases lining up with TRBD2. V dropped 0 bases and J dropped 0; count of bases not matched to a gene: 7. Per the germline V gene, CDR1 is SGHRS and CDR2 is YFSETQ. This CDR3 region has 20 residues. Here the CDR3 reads CASSLEGLAGEKSNTGELFF. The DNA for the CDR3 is TGCGCCAGCAGCTTGGAGGGACTAGCGGGGGAGAAGTCGAACACCGGGGAGCTGTTTTTT.

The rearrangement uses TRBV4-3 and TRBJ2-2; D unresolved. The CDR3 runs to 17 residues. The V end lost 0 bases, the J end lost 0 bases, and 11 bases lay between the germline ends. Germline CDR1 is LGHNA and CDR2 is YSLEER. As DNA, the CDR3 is TGCGCCAGCAGCCAAGATTCCCCAGGCGCGAACACCGGGGAGCTGTTTTTT. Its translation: CASSQDSPGANTGELFF.

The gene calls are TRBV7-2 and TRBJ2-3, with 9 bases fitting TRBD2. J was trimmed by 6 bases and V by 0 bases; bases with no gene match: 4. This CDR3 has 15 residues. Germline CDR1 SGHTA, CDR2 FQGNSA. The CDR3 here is CASSLAGLATDTQYF. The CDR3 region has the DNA TGTGCCAGCAGCTTAGCCGGACTAGCGACGGATACGCAGTATTTT.

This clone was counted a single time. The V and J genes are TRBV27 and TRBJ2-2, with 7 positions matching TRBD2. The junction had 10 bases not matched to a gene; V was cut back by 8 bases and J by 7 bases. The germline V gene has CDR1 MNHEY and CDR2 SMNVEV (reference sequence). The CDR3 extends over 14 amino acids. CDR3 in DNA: TGTGCCAGCCCTCCGGGAGGCGGTGGCGGGGAGCTGTTTTTT. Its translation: CASPPGGGGGELFF.

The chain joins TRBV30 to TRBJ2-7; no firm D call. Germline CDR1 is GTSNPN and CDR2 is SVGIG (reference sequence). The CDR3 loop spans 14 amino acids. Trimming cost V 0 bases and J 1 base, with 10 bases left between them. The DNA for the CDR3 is TGTGCCTGGAGTGTCCCCACGGAGTCCTACGAGCAGTACTTC. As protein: CAWSVPTESYEQYF.

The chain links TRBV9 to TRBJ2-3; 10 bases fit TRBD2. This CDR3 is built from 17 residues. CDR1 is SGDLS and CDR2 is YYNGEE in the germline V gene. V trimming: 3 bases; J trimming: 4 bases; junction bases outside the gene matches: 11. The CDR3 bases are TGTGCCAGCAGCGGGGGACGCAGCGGGAGGGCCTCAGATACGCAGTATTTT. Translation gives CASSGGRSGRASDTQYF.

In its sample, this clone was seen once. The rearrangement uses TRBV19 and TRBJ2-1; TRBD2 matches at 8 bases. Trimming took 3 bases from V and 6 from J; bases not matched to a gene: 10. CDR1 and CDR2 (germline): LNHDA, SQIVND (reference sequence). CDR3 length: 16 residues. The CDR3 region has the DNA TGTGCCAGTAGTATGGGCTCTAGCGGGCCCCCCAATGAGCAGTTCTTC. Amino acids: CASSMGSSGPPNEQFF.

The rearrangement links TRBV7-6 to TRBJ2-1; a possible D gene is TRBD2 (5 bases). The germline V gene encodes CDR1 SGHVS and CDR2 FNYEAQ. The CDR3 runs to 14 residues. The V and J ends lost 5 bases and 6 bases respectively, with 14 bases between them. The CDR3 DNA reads TGTGCCAGCAGCCCAGGAGCTAGCCGCAATGAGCAGTTCTTC. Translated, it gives CASSPGASRNEQFF. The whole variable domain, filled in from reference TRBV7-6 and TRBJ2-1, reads GAGVSQSPRYKVTKRGQDVALRCDPISGHVSLYWYRQALGQGPEFLTYFNYEAQQDKSGLPNDRFSAERPEGSISTLTIQRTEQRDSAMYRCASSPGASRNEQFFGPGTRLTVL.

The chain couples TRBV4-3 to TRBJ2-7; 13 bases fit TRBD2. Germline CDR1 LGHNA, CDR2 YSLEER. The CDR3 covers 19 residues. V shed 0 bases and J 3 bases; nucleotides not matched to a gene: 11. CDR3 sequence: CASSQDTHLGLAGDYEQYF. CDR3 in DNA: TGCGCCAGCAGCCAAGACACCCACCTAGGACTAGCGGGAGACTACGAGCAGTACTTC.

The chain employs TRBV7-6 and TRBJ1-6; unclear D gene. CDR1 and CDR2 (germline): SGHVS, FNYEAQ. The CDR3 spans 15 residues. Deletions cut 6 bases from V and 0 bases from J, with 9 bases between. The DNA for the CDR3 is TGTGCCAGCAGTTATGTTAGCTCCTATAATTCACCCCTCCACTTT. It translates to CASSYVSSYNSPLHF.

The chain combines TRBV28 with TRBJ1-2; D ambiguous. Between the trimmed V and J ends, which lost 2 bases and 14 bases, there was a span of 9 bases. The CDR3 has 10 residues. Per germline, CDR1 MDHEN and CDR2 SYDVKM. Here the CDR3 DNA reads TGTGCCAGCAGTTTAGTGAGAAAAACCTTC. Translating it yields CASSLVRKTF.

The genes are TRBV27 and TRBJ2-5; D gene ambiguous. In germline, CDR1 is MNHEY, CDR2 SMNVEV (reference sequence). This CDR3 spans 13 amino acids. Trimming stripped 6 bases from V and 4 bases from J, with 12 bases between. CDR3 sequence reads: CASSLRKTETQYF. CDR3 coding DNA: TGTGCCAGCAGCCTGCGCAAAACAGAGACCCAGTACTTC.